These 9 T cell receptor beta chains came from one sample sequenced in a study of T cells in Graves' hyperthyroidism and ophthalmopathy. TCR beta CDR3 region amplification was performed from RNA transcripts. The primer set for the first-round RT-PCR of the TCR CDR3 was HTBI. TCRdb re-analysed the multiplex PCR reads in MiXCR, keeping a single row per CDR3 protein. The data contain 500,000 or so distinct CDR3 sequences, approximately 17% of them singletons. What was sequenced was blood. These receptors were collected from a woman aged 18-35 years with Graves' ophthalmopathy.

CDR3 sequence: CAGQGQGVTYNEQFF. The CDR3 bases are TGTGCCGGCCAGGGACAGGGGGTCACCTACAATGAGCAGTTCTTC. This chain connects TRBV2 to TRBJ2-1; 11 positions agree with TRBD1. V lost 11 bases, J lost 2 bases, and 8 bases stayed unmatched. There are 15 residues in the CDR3. Germline lookup yields CDR1 SNHLY and CDR2 FYNNEI.

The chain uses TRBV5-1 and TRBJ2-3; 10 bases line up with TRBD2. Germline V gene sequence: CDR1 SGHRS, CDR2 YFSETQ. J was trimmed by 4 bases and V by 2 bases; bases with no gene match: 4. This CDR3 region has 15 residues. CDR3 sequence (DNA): TGCGCCAGCAGCTTAGCGGGAGGGCATCCAGATACGCAGTATTTT. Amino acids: CASSLAGGHPDTQYF.

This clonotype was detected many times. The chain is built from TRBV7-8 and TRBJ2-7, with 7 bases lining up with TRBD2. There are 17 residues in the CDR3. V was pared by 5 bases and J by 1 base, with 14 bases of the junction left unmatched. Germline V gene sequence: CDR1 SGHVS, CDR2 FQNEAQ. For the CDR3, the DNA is TGTGCCAGCAGCCCGGACGGCCTAGCGGTACCTTCCTACGAGCAGTACTTC. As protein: CASSPDGLAVPSYEQYF.

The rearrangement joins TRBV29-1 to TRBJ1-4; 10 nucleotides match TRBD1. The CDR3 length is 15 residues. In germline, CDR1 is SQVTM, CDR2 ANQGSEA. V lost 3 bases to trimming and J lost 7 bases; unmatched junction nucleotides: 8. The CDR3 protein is CSVDSDRGRAEKLFF. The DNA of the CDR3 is TGCAGCGTTGATAGCGACAGGGGGCGAGCTGAAAAACTGTTTTTT.

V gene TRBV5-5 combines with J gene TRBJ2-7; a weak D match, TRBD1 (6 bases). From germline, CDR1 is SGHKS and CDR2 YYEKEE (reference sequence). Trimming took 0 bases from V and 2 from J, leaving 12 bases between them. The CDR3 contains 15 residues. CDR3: CASSLGGHGTYEQYF. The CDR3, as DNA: TGTGCCAGCAGCTTGGGGGGACATGGTACCTACGAGCAGTACTTC.

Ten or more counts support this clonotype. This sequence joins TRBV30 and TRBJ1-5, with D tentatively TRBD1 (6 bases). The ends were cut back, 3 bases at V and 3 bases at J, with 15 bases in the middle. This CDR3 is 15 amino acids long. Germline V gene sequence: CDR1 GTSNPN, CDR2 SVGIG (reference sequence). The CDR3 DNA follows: TGTGCCTGGAGAATTAGGGGGGGATTCAATCAGCCCCAGCATTTT. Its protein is CAWRIRGGFNQPQHF.

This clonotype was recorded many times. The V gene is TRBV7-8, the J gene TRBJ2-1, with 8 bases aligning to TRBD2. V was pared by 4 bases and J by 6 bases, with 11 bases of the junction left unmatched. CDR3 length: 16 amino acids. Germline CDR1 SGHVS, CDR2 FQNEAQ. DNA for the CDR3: TGTGCCAGCAGCTCCACCGGGACTAGAGGGGGCAATGAGCAGTTCTTC. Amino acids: CASSSTGTRGGNEQFF.

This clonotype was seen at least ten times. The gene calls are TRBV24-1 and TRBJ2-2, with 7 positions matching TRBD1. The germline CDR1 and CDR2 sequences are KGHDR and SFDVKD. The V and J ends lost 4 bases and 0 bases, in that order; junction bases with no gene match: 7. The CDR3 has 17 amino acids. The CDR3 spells CATSEAYRGANTGELFF. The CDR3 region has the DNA TGTGCCACCAGTGAGGCCTACAGGGGCGCGAACACCGGGGAGCTGTTTTTT.

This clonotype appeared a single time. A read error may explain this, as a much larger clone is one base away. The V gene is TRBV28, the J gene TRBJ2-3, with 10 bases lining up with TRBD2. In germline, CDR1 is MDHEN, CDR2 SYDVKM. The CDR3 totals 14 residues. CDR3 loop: CVSTEAGGTDTQYF. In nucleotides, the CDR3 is TGTGTCAGCACCGAAGCGGGAGGGACAGATACGCAGTATTTT.